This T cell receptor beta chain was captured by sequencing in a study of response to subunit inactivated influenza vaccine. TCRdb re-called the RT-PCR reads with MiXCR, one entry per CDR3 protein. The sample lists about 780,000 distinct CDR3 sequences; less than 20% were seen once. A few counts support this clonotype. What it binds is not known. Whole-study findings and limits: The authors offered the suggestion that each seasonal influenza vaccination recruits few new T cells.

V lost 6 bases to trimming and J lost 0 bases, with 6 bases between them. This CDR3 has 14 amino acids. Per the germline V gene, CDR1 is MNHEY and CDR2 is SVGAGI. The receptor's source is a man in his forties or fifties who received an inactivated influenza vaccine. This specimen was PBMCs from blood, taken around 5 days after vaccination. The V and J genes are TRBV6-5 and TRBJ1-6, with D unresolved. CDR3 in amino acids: CASRLDSYNSPLHF. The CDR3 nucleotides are TGTGCCAGCAGATTAGACTCCTATAATTCACCCCTCCACTTT.